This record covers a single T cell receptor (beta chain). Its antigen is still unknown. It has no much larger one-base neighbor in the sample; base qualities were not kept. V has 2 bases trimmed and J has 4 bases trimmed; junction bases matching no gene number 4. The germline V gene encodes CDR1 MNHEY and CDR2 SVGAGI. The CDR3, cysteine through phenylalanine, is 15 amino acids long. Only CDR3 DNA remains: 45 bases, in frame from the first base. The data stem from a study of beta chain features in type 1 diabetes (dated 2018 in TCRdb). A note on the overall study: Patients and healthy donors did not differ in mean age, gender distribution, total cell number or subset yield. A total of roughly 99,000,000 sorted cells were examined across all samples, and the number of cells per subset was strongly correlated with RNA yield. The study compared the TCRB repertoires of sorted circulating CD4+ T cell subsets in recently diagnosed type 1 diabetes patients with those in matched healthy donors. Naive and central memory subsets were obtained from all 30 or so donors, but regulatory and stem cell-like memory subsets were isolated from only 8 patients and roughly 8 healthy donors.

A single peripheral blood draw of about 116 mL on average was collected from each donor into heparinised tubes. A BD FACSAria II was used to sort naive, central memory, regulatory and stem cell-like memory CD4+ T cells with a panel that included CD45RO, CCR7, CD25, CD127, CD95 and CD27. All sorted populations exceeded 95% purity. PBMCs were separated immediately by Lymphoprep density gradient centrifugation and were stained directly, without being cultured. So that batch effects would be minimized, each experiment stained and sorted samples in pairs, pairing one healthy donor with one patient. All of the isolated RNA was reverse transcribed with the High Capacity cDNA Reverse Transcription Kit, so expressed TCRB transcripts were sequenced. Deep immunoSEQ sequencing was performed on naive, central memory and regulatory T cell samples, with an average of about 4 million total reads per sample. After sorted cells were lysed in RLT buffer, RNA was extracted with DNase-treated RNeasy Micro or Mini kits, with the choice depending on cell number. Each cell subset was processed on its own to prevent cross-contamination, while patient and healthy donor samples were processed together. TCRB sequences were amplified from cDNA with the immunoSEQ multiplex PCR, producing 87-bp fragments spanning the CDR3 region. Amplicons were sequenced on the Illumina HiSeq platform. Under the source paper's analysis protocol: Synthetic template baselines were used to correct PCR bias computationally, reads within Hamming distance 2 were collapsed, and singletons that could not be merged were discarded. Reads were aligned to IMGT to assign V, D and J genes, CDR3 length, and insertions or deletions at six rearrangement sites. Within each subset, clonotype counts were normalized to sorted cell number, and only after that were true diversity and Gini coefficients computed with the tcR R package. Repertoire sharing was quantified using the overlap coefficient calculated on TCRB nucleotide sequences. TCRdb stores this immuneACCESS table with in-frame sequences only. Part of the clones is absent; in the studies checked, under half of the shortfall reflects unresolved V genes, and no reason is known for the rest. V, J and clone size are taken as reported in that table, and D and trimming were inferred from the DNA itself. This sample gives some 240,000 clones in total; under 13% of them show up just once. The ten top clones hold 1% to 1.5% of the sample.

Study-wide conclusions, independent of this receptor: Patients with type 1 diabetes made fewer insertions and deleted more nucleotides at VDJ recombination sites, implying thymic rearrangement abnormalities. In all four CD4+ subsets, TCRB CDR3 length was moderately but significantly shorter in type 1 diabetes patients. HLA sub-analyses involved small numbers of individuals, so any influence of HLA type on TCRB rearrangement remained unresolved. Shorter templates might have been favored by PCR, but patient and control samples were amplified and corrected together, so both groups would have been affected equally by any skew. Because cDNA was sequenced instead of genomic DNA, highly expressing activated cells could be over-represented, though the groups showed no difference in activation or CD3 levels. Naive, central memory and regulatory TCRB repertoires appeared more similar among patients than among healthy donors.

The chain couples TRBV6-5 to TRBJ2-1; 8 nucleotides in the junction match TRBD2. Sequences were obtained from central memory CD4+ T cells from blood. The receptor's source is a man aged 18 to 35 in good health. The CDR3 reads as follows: CASSYLSGSYNEQFF. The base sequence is TGTGCCAGCAGTTACCTAAGCGGGAGTTACAATGAGCAGTTCTTC.